The 22 T cell receptor beta chains given below trace back to one sample, sequenced in a study of blood T cell repertoires in COVID-19. Libraries were prepared by immunoSEQ multiplex PCR; TCRdb keeps only in-frame clonotypes and omits some of them. This sample has hundreds of thousands of clones; approximately 85% occur once, and the top ten carry over 3.5%. The sample was peripheral blood. Source of these receptors: a woman in her 70s with acute or convalescent COVID-19.

This clone appeared once. This chain links TRBV6-2 or TRBV6-3 with TRBJ1-1; 7 bases map to TRBD1. Germline-derived CDR1 and CDR2 are MNHEY and SVGEGT. This CDR3 is 15 amino acids long. Trimming cost V 0 bases and J 5 bases; bases outside gene matches: 6. CDR3 sequence reads: CASSYSGQRGTEAFF. The CDR3 bases are TGTGCCAGCAGTTACTCGGGACAGCGAGGAACTGAAGCTTTCTTT.

The chain is built from TRBV4-2 and TRBJ2-2, with 8 bases fitting TRBD1. CDR3 length: 17 residues. The germline V gene encodes CDR1 LGHNA and CDR2 YNFKEQ. The ends lost 2 bases at V and 4 bases at J; junction bases unmatched: 9. CDR3 sequence (DNA): TGTGCCAGCAGCCAACAAGGACAGGGAGGCCCCACCGGGGAGCTGTTTTTT. This encodes CASSQQGQGGPTGELFF.

The chain employs TRBV2 and TRBJ1-6; a weak D match, TRBD1 (6 bases). Germline V gene data show CDR1 as SNHLY and CDR2 as FYNNEI. CDR3 size: 13 residues. Trimming stripped 6 bases from V and 7 bases from J, with 10 bases between. The CDR3 nucleotides are TGTGCCAGCAGCGGACAGTTCAATTCACCCCTCCACTTT. Its translation is CASSGQFNSPLHF.

The genes are TRBV9 and TRBJ2-2; 7 nucleotides line up with TRBD1. CDR3 length: 12 residues. Per the germline V gene, CDR1 is SGDLS and CDR2 is YYNGEE. Trimming at V came to 8 bases and at J to 6 bases, leaving 4 bases not matched to a gene. CDR3 sequence: CASNRGSGELFF. In DNA form, the CDR3 reads TGTGCCAGTAACAGGGGATCCGGGGAGCTGTTTTTT.

CDR3 loop: CASYGVDGYTF. The CDR3 DNA follows: TGTGCCAGCTACGGGGTGGATGGCTACACCTTC. The genes are TRBV6-5 and TRBJ1-2; D is ambiguous. Looked up from germline, CDR1 is MNHEY and CDR2 is SVGAGI. V was cut by 8 bases and J by 6 bases, with 10 bases left in between. The CDR3 is made up of 11 amino acids.

The rearrangement links TRBV20-1 to TRBJ1-2, with a possible D match to TRBD1 (5 bases). The CDR3 contains 14 residues. V gave up 3 bases and J gave up 6 bases, with 17 bases separating them. Germline loops: CDR1 DFQATT, CDR2 SNEGSKA (reference sequence). The CDR3 region is CSASSFKGRNGYTF. The CDR3 DNA sequence: TGCAGTGCTAGTAGTTTTAAGGGGAGGAATGGCTACACCTTC.

This clone came up a few times. The gene calls are TRBV18 and TRBJ1-2; no clear D. V was clipped by 6 bases and J by 6 bases, with 14 bases between them. Germline assignment: CDR1 KGHSH and CDR2 LQKENI. This CDR3 is built from 13 residues. CDR3 loop: CASSPRGSDGYTF. The CDR3 DNA reads TGTGCCAGCTCCCCCAGAGGGTCAGATGGCTACACCTTC. Combining the CDR3 with reference TRBV18 and TRBJ1-2 gives the whole variable domain NAGVMQNPRHLVRRRGQEARLRCSPMKGHSHVYWYRQLPEEGLKFMVYLQKENIIDESGMPKERFSAEFPKEGPSILRIQQVVRGDSAAYFCASSPRGSDGYTFGSGTRLTVV.

This clone is a singleton in its sample. J is TRBJ1-5 and V is TRBV6-5; 8 positions agree with TRBD1. V shed 4 bases and J 3 bases; nucleotides not matched to a gene: 2. Germline CDR1 reads MNHEY; CDR2 reads SVGAGI. The CDR3 loop spans 14 amino acids. The CDR3 region is CASSSQGANQPQHF. For the CDR3, the DNA is TGTGCCAGCAGTTCTCAGGGGGCCAATCAGCCCCAGCATTTT.

The rearrangement joins TRBV5-4 to TRBJ1-4, with 8 nucleotides matching TRBD1. Losses at the gene ends were 4 bases for V and 5 bases for J; bases not matched to a gene: 4. Germline CDR1 is SGHNT and CDR2 is YYREEE (reference sequence). This CDR3 is 14 amino acids long. The CDR3 region has the DNA TGTGCCAGCAGCCCGGGACAGGAGAATGAAAAACTGTTTTTT. Amino acid sequence: CASSPGQENEKLFF.

V and J are TRBV10-2 and TRBJ1-2; D is unresolved. V shed 6 bases and J shed 4 bases, with 12 bases lying between them. The CDR3 contains 13 residues. Looked up from germline, CDR1 is WSHSY and CDR2 is SAAADI. The CDR3 DNA sequence: TGCGCCAGCAGCATTAAACTGAGCTATGGCTACACCTTC. Its translation is CASSIKLSYGYTF.

This rearrangement joins TRBV10-3 to TRBJ2-3, with 10 bases aligning to TRBD2. Germline V CDR1 and CDR2: ENHRY, SYGVKD. After removal of 11 bases from V and 2 bases from J, the junction contained 10 bases not matched to a gene. The CDR3 covers 15 residues. The CDR3 loop is CAVGETSGATDTQYF. The DNA of the CDR3 is TGTGCCGTAGGGGAAACTAGCGGGGCCACAGATACGCAGTATTTT.

The V and J genes are TRBV10-3 and TRBJ1-2; TRBD1 might be the D (6 bases). The CDR3 length is 14 residues. From germline, CDR1 is ENHRY and CDR2 SYGVKD. V gave up 4 bases and J gave up 3 bases, with 12 bases separating them. The CDR3 is CAISVGALHYGYTF. CDR3 nucleotides: TGTGCCATCAGTGTGGGGGCCCTCCACTATGGCTACACCTTC.

The chain recombines TRBV3-1 (or the pseudogene TRBV3-2) with TRBJ1-5; the D is unclear. The CDR3 covers 16 residues. The V end lost 11 bases, the J end lost 2 bases, and 22 bases lay between the germline ends. Germline V gene lookup returns CDR1 LGHDT and CDR2 YNNKEL (reference sequence). This CDR3 is CAVHLFGESRNQPQHF. The CDR3 nucleotides are TGTGCCGTCCATCTCTTCGGGGAGAGTCGCAATCAGCCCCAGCATTTT.

The CDR3 DNA follows: TGTGCCAGCAGCTTAGAGGAGCTGTACACCGGGGAGCTGTTTTTT. Translating it yields CASSLEELYTGELFF. The rearrangement links TRBV7-6 to TRBJ2-2; D call uncertain. V was cut by 1 base and J by 3 bases, with 9 bases left in between. The CDR3 is 15 amino acids. The V gene's germline CDR1 is SGHVS and CDR2 FNYEAQ.

This chain links TRBV5-1 with TRBJ2-5; 7 nucleotides agree with TRBD2. The CDR3 is 15 residues long. CDR1 and CDR2 (germline): SGHRS, YFSETQ. The V segment lost 3 bases and the J segment 5 bases; nucleotides outside the gene matches: 10. The DNA of the CDR3 is TGCGCCAGCAGCTGGACCTCCCGGGGGGACGAGACCCAGTACTTC. Translating it yields CASSWTSRGDETQYF.

The table lists this clone with a few counts. The chain recombines TRBV5-6 with TRBJ1-2, with TRBD1 matching over 12 bases. V lost 3 bases, J lost 5 bases, and 2 bases stayed unmatched. The germline gives CDR1 SGHDT, CDR2 YYEEEE. The CDR3 runs to 14 residues. CDR3: CASSWDRGLYGYTF. DNA for the CDR3: TGTGCCAGCAGCTGGGACAGGGGGCTGTATGGCTACACCTTC. Full variable domain (outside the CDR3, taken from reference TRBV5-6 and TRBJ1-2): DAGVTQSPTHLIKTRGQQVTLRCSPKSGHDTVSWYQQALGQGPQFIFQYYEEEERQRGNFPDRFSGHQFPNYSSELNVNALLLGDSALYLCASSWDRGLYGYTFGSGTRLTVV.

The chain uses TRBV6-1 and TRBJ2-4; 9 bases agree with TRBD2. The germline V gene encodes CDR1 MNHNS and CDR2 SASEGT. The junction had 9 bases not matched to a gene; V was cut back by 0 bases and J by 3 bases. This CDR3 spans 18 amino acids. The CDR3 nucleotides are TGTGCCAGCAGTGAAGCGGGGTATAGCGGGGGCTACAAAAACATTCAGTACTTC. Amino acid sequence: CASSEAGYSGGYKNIQYF.

V is TRBV6-5 and J is TRBJ1-5; 7 positions agree with TRBD1. Germline values: CDR1 MNHEY, CDR2 SVGAGI. CDR3 length: 15 residues. V was pared by 6 bases and J by 6 bases, with 11 bases of the junction left unmatched. DNA for the CDR3: TGTGCCAGCAGCGACGAGGGGGCCGGGGGTCAGCCCCAGCATTTT. Translation gives CASSDEGAGGQPQHF.

This clone was picked up one time. The chain is built from TRBV5-1 and TRBJ2-1; 10 bases are a match to TRBD1. In germline, CDR1 is SGHRS, CDR2 YFSETQ. The V and J ends lost 4 bases and 1 base, in that order; junction bases with no gene match: 2. The CDR3 runs 15 residues. The CDR3 DNA is TGCGCCAGCAGCAAGGGACAGGGGTCCTACAATGAGCAGTTCTTC. This sequence encodes CASSKGQGSYNEQFF.

This rearrangement joins TRBV7-2 to TRBJ2-7; no firm D call. Looked up from germline, CDR1 is SGHTA and CDR2 is FQGNSA. This CDR3 spans 11 amino acids. The V end was cut by 6 bases, the J end by 3 bases, with 6 bases between. The CDR3 loop is CASSSFYEQYF. The CDR3 DNA is TGTGCCAGCAGTTCGTTCTACGAGCAGTACTTC.

The CDR3 loop is CASSYSPGGLPQPQHF. CDR3 coding DNA: TGTGCCAGCAGTTACTCCCCAGGGGGGTTGCCTCAGCCCCAGCATTTT. The genes are TRBV6-6 and TRBJ1-5; TRBD1 agrees at 7 bases. The CDR3 loop spans 16 amino acids. The germline CDR1 and CDR2 sequences are MNHNY and SVGAGI (reference sequence). Trimming removed 0 bases from V and 6 bases from J; junction bases left unmatched: 8.

V usage is TRBV12-3 or TRBV12-4 and J usage is TRBJ1-1; a weak D match, TRBD1 (5 bases). This CDR3 has 12 amino acids. Trimming took 6 bases from V and 4 from J, leaving 9 bases between them. CDR3 protein: CASRSGGTEAFF. The CDR3 DNA is TGTGCCAGCAGATCCGGGGGCACTGAAGCTTTCTTT.